Listed here are 8 T cell receptor beta chains from one sample, sequenced in a study of CD8+ T cells in alopecia areata. cDNA reverse transcribed from extracted RNA served as the sequencing template. Measured with immunoSEQ multiplex PCR; TCRdb has only the in-frame clones, and not every one. The sample holds fewer than 40,000 clones; approximately 56% are singletons and the top ten take roughly 17%. The sequenced sample was NKG2D-high CD8+ T cells sorted from blood. The receptors derive from a human donor with alopecia areata.

The chain has TRBV15 and TRBJ2-7, with D possibly matching TRBD2 (5 bases). Germline V lookup: CDR1 LNHNV, CDR2 YYDKDF (reference sequence). The CDR3 is 15 residues long. The ends were cut back, 4 bases at V and 4 bases at J, with 17 bases in the middle. CDR3 coding DNA: TGTGCCACCAGCAATCGAAGAGAGGGTATTTACGAGCAGTACTTC. Amino acids: CATSNRREGIYEQYF.

The chain recombines TRBV19 with TRBJ1-2; D not resolved. Per the germline V gene, CDR1 is LNHDA and CDR2 is SQIVND (reference sequence). The CDR3 is 13 amino acids. V lost 7 bases, J lost 9 bases, and 18 bases lay in between. CDR3 amino acids: CASTGLELLSYTF. As DNA, the CDR3 is TGTGCCAGTACGGGCCTCGAACTTTTGAGCTACACCTTC. Filled out from reference TRBV19 and TRBJ1-2, the complete variable domain reads DGGITQSPKYLFRKEGQNVTLSCEQNLNHDAMYWYRQDPGQGLRLIYYSQIVNDFQKGDIAEGYSVSREKKESFPLTVTSAQKNPTAFYLCASTGLELLSYTFGSGTRLTVV.

The V gene is TRBV5-1, the J gene TRBJ2-1; D uncertain. V lost 3 bases and J lost 5, with 6 bases in between. The CDR3 is made up of 12 amino acids. Germline V CDR1 and CDR2: SGHRS, YFSETQ. This CDR3 reads CASSWIHNEQFF. In DNA, the CDR3 is TGCGCCAGCAGCTGGATCCACAATGAGCAGTTCTTC.

The rearrangement uses TRBV4-1 and TRBJ2-1; either TRBD1 or TRBD2 may fit D (5 bases each). Germline V gives CDR1 MGHRA, CDR2 YSYEKL. Trimming stripped 2 bases from V and 5 bases from J, with 10 bases between. CDR3 size: 14 residues. CDR3 region: CASSQILGDNEQFF. DNA for the CDR3: TGCGCCAGCAGCCAAATACTGGGGGACAATGAGCAGTTCTTC.

V is TRBV29-1 and J is TRBJ2-1; TRBD2 aligns across 7 bases. CDR1 is SQVTM, CDR2 ANQGSEA, per germline. This CDR3 contains 18 residues. With V trimmed by 4 bases and J by 0 bases, 15 bases remained unmatched. CDR3 coding DNA: TGCAGCGTTGCCGGCGGGGGACTACTTATGAGCTCCTACAATGAGCAGTTCTTC. Its protein product is CSVAGGGLLMSSYNEQFF.

This clone was counted a single time. The CDR3 coding sequence is TGTGCCAGCAGCGTTGGTACTAGCGGGGTGGGAGAGCAGTTCTTC. As protein: CASSVGTSGVGEQFF. V usage is TRBV9 and J usage is TRBJ2-1, with 10 bases lining up with TRBD2. This CDR3 is built from 15 residues. CDR1 is SGDLS, CDR2 YYNGEE, per germline. J lost 10 bases, V lost 2 bases, and 9 bases had no gene match.

This clone occurred once. The V gene is TRBV11-2, the J gene TRBJ2-7, with 9 bases lining up with TRBD1. Germline trimming cut 7 bases from V and 4 bases from J; bases unmatched to any gene: 8. Germline loops: CDR1 SGHAT, CDR2 FQNNGV. The CDR3 consists of 14 residues. The CDR3 coding sequence is TGTGCCAGCACCCTCCTGGGACAGGGATACGAGCAGTACTTC. This translates into CASTLLGQGYEQYF.

The CDR3 region has the DNA TGTGCCTGGAACCTTGCCCGCCAATATGGCTACACCTTC. Protein product: CAWNLARQYGYTF. V gene TRBV30 combines with J gene TRBJ1-2; D not certain. Trimming took 4 bases from V and 5 from J, leaving 14 bases between them. The germline V gene encodes CDR1 GTSNPN and CDR2 SVGIG (reference sequence). The CDR3 sequence is 13 residues long.